The entry that follows covers one T cell receptor beta chain sequence. CDR3 length: 13 residues. Trimming stripped 6 bases from V and 0 bases from J, with 8 bases between. In germline, CDR1 is SNHLY, CDR2 FYNNEI. The data stem from a study of shared clonotypes between healthy human individuals. Some clones are missing from TCRdb's copy, which holds only in-frame ones; the method was immunoSEQ multiplex PCR. This table holds over a million clones, around 97% found once. The chain links TRBV2 to TRBJ1-1; D not certain. This TCR came from a man aged 30-40 years in good health. Source material: naive CD4+ T cells sorted from blood. Subset specified: CD45RA+ positively selected. The CDR3 DNA reads TGTGCCAGCAGGGTATCCTTGAACACTGAAGCTTTCTTT. Residues: CASRVSLNTEAFF.